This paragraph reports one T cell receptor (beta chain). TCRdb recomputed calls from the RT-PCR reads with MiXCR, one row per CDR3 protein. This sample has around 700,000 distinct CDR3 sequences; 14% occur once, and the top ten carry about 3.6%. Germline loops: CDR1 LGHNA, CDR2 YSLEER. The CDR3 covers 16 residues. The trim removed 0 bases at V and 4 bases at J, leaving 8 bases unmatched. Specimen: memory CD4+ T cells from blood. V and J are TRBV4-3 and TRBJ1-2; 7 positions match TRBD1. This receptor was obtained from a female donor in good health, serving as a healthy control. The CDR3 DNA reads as TGCGCCAGCAGCCAAGATCGAACAGGGGCTCGCTATGGCTACACCTTC. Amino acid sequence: CASSQDRTGARYGYTF.